The source of this T cell receptor beta chain is a study of blood T cell repertoires in COVID-19. Study-level background: Material from acute and convalescent COVID-19 was sourced from the United States, Italy and Spain. Sources were T cells, B-cell-depleted T cells, or PBMCs; the material itself was cDNA or gDNA.

The data were produced by immunoSEQ multiplex PCR, yet TCRdb's version contains in-frame clones alone and is incomplete. The sample has 40,000 to 50,000 clones, roughly 86% seen once; the top ten hold under 6%. The CDR3 consists of 17 residues. J was trimmed by 2 bases and V by 5 bases; bases with no gene match: 11. Germline values: CDR1 LNHDA, CDR2 SQIVND (reference sequence). The sample comprised peripheral blood. The chain uses TRBV19 and TRBJ1-5; TRBD1 aligns across 8 bases. The TCR comes from a man between 35 and 55 years old with active COVID-19. The CDR3 DNA reads as TGTGCCAGTAGTGCGAGACAGGGGTCTTTGGGCAATCAGCCCCAGCATTTT. Translating gives CASSARQGSLGNQPQHF.